This T cell receptor beta chain was recovered during a study of blood T cells in healthy people across ages. The study, taken as a whole, reports: CMV infection status of these donors was not known.

The CDR3 is 14 residues long. Germline CDR1 and CDR2: DFQATT and SNEGSKA (reference sequence). Trimming left V 0 bases short and J 4 bases short, with 12 bases between. The study recruited healthy Caucasian donors from Russia who were aged about 6 to 100. Each sample provided at least 5 micrograms of extracted total RNA. Next came a second PCR, run for about 7 to 12 cycles, which used a sample-barcoded 5' primer along with a J-beta primer mix. TCRdb re-called the 5' RACE reads with MiXCR, one entry per CDR3 protein. The table has 550,000 to 750,000 distinct CDR3 sequences, 21% seen once. A word on this clonotype: The antigen remains undetermined.

V and J are TRBV20-1 and TRBJ1-1; D unresolved. The sequence was obtained from a man aged 65 to 79 in good health. Sequenced material: blood. The CDR3 is CSARDRVLGTEAFF. CDR3 nucleotides: TGCAGTGCTAGAGATCGGGTGTTAGGCACTGAAGCTTTCTTT.